The 21 T cell receptor beta chains in this list originate from one sample, sequenced in a study of tumor-infiltrating lymphocytes in primary liver carcinoma. Bulk tissue was left unsorted, and RNA and DNA were co-extracted from approximately 20-30 mg of it. From 500 ng of total RNA, TCR beta-specific cDNA was reverse-transcribed using a constant-region primer. Each TCR beta library was derived from three nested multiplex PCR rounds that employed slightly modified ARM-PCR. Amplification in the first two PCR rounds was performed using TRBV1-TRBV30 forward primers and a C-beta reverse primer for roughly 9 cycles each. MiXCR, run by TCRdb on the multiplex PCR reads, gives a single entry per CDR3 protein. The data show some 110,000 distinct CDR3 sequences, 82% seen once. The sample was liver tumor tissue from sampling region 3. The subset here: tumor region T3, left-lateral pole. The source is a man in his forties or fifties with primary liver carcinoma and hepatitis B virus infection.

The chain has TRBV4-1 and TRBJ1-2; no clear D gene. CDR3 length: 15 residues. CDR1 and CDR2 from the germline V gene are MGHRA and YSYEKL. V was cut by 7 bases and J by 7 bases, with 22 bases left in between. CDR3 sequence (DNA): TGCGCCAGCAACCTCGCGGGCCAAGGGAACGGTGGCTACACCTTC. Encoded protein: CASNLAGQGNGGYTF.

A word on this clonotype: Relative to the germline gene, one junction end is altered; a read error may explain this. The rearrangement uses TRBV5-1 and TRBJ2-5; D is unresolved. This CDR3 region has 15 residues. Germline V gives CDR1 SGHRS, CDR2 YFSETQ. The CDR3 DNA is TGCGCCAGCAGTCCGGATAGCAGGAGTCAAGAGACTCAGTACTTC. Protein: CASSPDSRSQETQYF. The full variable domain, in which reference TRBV5-1 and TRBJ2-5 provide the parts outside the CDR3, is KAGVTQTPRYLIKTRGQQVTLSCSPISGHRSVSWYQQTPGQGLQFLFEYFSETQRNKGNFPGRFSGRQFSNSRSEMNVSTLELGDSALYLCASSPDSRSQETQYFGPGTRLLVL.

V usage is TRBV6-1 and J usage is TRBJ2-3; D is undetermined. Germline V gene lookup returns CDR1 MNHNS and CDR2 SASEGT. The CDR3 contains 12 residues. CDR3 residues: CSSSEHTDTQYF. The CDR3 bases are TGTAGCAGCAGTGAACACACAGATACGCAGTATTTT.

V is TRBV4-1 and J is TRBJ2-7, with D possibly being TRBD2 (7 bases). CDR3 length: 13 residues. V was pared by 4 bases and J by 8 bases, with 15 bases between. Looked up from germline, CDR1 is MGHRA and CDR2 is YSYEKL. In DNA, the CDR3 is TGCGCCAGCAGCCTAAGGGGGGGTGTCAAGCAGTACTTC. It encodes CASSLRGGVKQYF.

On this clonotype: Mismatch with germline at one junction end may stem from a read error. The rearrangement joins TRBV5-1 to TRBJ2-3, with D perhaps TRBD1 (5 bases). The CDR3 totals 18 residues. Germline V gene lookup returns CDR1 SGHRS and CDR2 YFSETQ. CDR3 nucleotide sequence: TGCACCAGCAGCTTTGGACACCGACTGGAAACCCTAACGGATACGCAGTATTTT. As protein: CTSSFGHRLETLTDTQYF.

This rearrangement joins TRBV29-1 to TRBJ1-5; no reliable D call. V was pared by 4 bases and J by 6 bases, with 13 bases between. The CDR3 runs 13 residues. Germline lookup yields CDR1 SQVTM and CDR2 ANQGSEA. The CDR3 nucleotides read TGCAGCGTTGGACAAGCGATAGGTCAGCCCCAGCATTTT. Translated, it gives CSVGQAIGQPQHF.

The chain couples TRBV11-2 to TRBJ2-2; D may match TRBD1 or TRBD2 (5 bases each). The CDR3 sequence is 17 residues long. Germline V gene data show CDR1 as SGHAT and CDR2 as FQNNGV. The V end was cut by 0 bases, the J end by 16 bases, with 27 bases between. The DNA of the CDR3 is TGTGCCAGCAGCTTAGATCATCGGGGTAGGGGCACCGGGGAGTGGTTTTTT. Its protein product is CASSLDHRGRGTGEWFF.

Comments on this clonotype: An end of the junction does not agree with germline; a read error may underlie this. The V and J genes are TRBV5-8 and TRBJ1-1; D is undetermined. This CDR3 has 13 residues. The germline V gene has CDR1 SGHTS and CDR2 YDEGEE. Here the CDR3 reads CASNLAANTEAFF. In nucleotides, the CDR3 is TGTGCCAGCAACTTGGCCGCGAACACTGAAGCTTTCTTT.

A remark on this clonotype: A junction end diverges from the germline sequence, so it may reflect a read error. The J gene is TRBJ2-3, the V gene TRBV6-2 or TRBV6-3; D may be TRBD2 (5 bases). Germline CDR1 reads MNHEY; CDR2 reads SVGEGT. This CDR3 region has 16 residues. The DNA for the CDR3 is TGTGCCAGCTGTTACGGGGTGTCCAGGAGTGAAGATACTCAGTATTTT. This codes for CASCYGVSRSEDTQYF.

Regarding this clonotype: An end of the junction differs from the germline gene, which may be a read error. The chain has TRBV18 and TRBJ2-7; TRBD2 agrees at 13 bases. The CDR3 is 15 residues long. Germline V lookup: CDR1 KGHSH, CDR2 LQKENI. CDR3 sequence (DNA): TGTGCCAGTTCCCCCGGGACTAGCGGGATCTACGAGCAGTGCTTC. It specifies CASSPGTSGIYEQCF.

With respect to this clonotype: In this CDR3 the conserved last residue, phenylalanine or tryptophan, is missing, so a read error is likely. The genes are TRBV6-1 and TRBJ1-2; D unresolved. This CDR3 has 13 amino acids. Germline V CDR1 and CDR2: MNHNS, SASEGT. The CDR3 DNA sequence: TGTACCAGCAGTGAAGTCACCGCCTATGGCTACACCTTG. Amino acids: CTSSEVTAYGYTL.

The chain is built from TRBV11-2 and TRBJ2-6; D could derive from TRBD1 or TRBD2 (5 bases each). Germline-derived CDR1 and CDR2 are SGHAT and FQNNGV. This CDR3 has 15 amino acids. CDR3 sequence (DNA): TGTGCTACCCAGCGGCCGCGCTCTGGGGCCAACGTTGTGACTTTC. This translates into CATQRPRSGANVVTF.

This rearrangement joins TRBV14 to TRBJ2-1; either TRBD1 or TRBD2 may fit D (5 bases each). Trimming took 1 base from V and 12 from J, leaving 16 bases between them. The CDR3 totals 14 residues. The germline CDR1 and CDR2 sequences are SGHDN and FVKESK. Here the CDR3 reads CASSQGMASRGQFF. The CDR3 nucleotides are TGTGCCAGCAGCCAAGGGATGGCGTCGAGGGGGCAGTTCTTC.

On this clonotype: Germline is not matched at one junction end, which may reflect a read error. V usage is TRBV27 and J usage is TRBJ2-3; 10 bases fit TRBD2. The length of the CDR3 is 15 residues. Looked up from germline, CDR1 is MNHEY and CDR2 is SMNVEV (reference sequence). DNA of the CDR3: TGTGCCAGCAGTTGGGCTAGCGGGGGCACATATACGCAGTATTTT. Protein sequence: CASSWASGGTYTQYF.

A note on this clonotype: Mismatch with germline at one junction end may stem from a read error. V gene TRBV11-1 combines with J gene TRBJ2-2; the D gene could be TRBD1 or TRBD2 (5 bases each). The CDR3 spans 13 residues. Germline loops: CDR1 SGHAT, CDR2 FQDESV (reference sequence). The CDR3 nucleotides read TGTGCCAACAGCTTTAGGGACGCCGGGGAGCTGTTTTTT. Protein: CANSFRDAGELFF.

Worth noting for this clonotype: The junction does not match germline at one end; this may be a read error. The chain carries TRBV13 and TRBJ2-2; 8 bases match TRBD2. Per the germline V gene, CDR1 is PRHDT and CDR2 is FYEKMQ (reference sequence). CDR3 size: 15 residues. Here the CDR3 DNA reads TGTGCCAGCAGCTTGACTAGCGTGAGGGCCGGGGAGCTGTTTTTC. Translation gives CASSLTSVRAGELFF.

V usage is TRBV5-4 and J usage is TRBJ2-5, with D maybe TRBD2 (5 bases). CDR1 is SGHNT, CDR2 YYREEE, per germline (reference sequence). Trimming pared 4 bases from V and 2 bases from J, leaving 15 bases between. CDR3 length: 15 residues. CDR3: CASSRAEGPQETQYF. The CDR3 DNA reads TGTGCCAGCAGCCGAGCGGAAGGGCCACAAGAGACCCAGTACTTC.

With respect to this clonotype: Germline is not matched at one junction end, which may reflect a read error. This sequence joins TRBV4-1 and TRBJ2-1; D unresolved. CDR1 and CDR2 from the germline V gene are MGHRA and YSYEKL. The CDR3 loop spans 18 amino acids. The CDR3 sequence: CASSQDPQRSPTYKEQFF. The DNA of the CDR3 is TGCGCCAGCAGCCAAGATCCCCAACGAAGTCCCACCTACAAAGAGCAGTTCTTC.

There are a few counts of this clonotype. The conserved closing phenylalanine or tryptophan is absent in this CDR3, likely reflecting a read error. CDR3 DNA sequence: TGTACCAGCAGCCTGTCCTACGGGAGGGGCACGAGAGAGCAGTACTTA. Its translation: CTSSLSYGRGTREQYL. The chain combines TRBV4-2 with TRBJ2-7, with 8 bases lining up with TRBD2. Germline V CDR1 and CDR2: LGHNA, YNFKEQ. This CDR3 region has 16 residues.

The V gene is TRBV11-2, the J gene TRBJ2-6; D not certain. V was trimmed by 11 bases and J by 0 bases, leaving 14 bases between them. Germline V gene sequence: CDR1 SGHAT, CDR2 FQNNGV. The CDR3 is 15 amino acids. The CDR3 DNA sequence: TGTGCCGCCCAGAGGCCGCCCTCTGGGGCCAACGTCCTGACTTTC. Translated, it gives CAAQRPPSGANVLTF.

This clonotype was observed a few times. The chain links TRBV5-1 to TRBJ2-2; unclear D gene. This CDR3 is built from 13 residues. Between the trimmed V and J ends, which lost 6 bases and 3 bases, there was a span of 9 bases. Per the germline V gene, CDR1 is SGHRS and CDR2 is YFSETQ. In DNA, the CDR3 is TGCGCCAGCAACACATGTTACACCGGGGAGCTGTTTTTT. The encoded protein is CASNTCYTGELFF.